This T cell receptor beta chain was captured by sequencing in a study of human T cells and chemical hapten exposure. Background on the study: On the upper back, patch tests were applied with 0.01% DPC and read at 6 days. The cohort included alopecia areata under or over 50% scalp, totalis and universalis.

Germline assignment: CDR1 DFQATT and CDR2 SNEGSKA (reference sequence). V was clipped by 4 bases and J by 0 bases, with 12 bases between them. This CDR3 has 14 residues. TCRdb recomputed calls from the RACE reads with MiXCR, one row per CDR3 protein. The table has about 260,000 distinct CDR3 sequences, more than 6.5% seen once. Time point here: pre-sensitization, week 0. Treatment noted: therapeutic diphenylcyclopropenone sensitization with weekly scalp DPC. This sample comprised whole blood, obtained in connection with sensitization to the hapten diphenylcyclopropenone (DPC). The TCR originated in a woman aged 35 to 49 with alopecia areata. Some clones in this sample may be carry-over from other donors' samples. The genes are TRBV20-1 and TRBJ1-1; a possible D gene is TRBD1 (5 bases). CDR3 sequence reads: CSAISGTVNTEAFF. As DNA, the CDR3 is TGCAGTGCTATCTCCGGGACGGTGAACACTGAAGCTTTCTTT.